This TCR beta chain was recovered during a study of tumor-infiltrating lymphocytes in primary liver carcinoma. The length of the CDR3 is 16 residues. Germline V gene data show CDR1 as MNHEY and CDR2 as SVGAGI. V was pared by 5 bases and J by 0 bases, with 14 bases between. Making TCR beta cDNA involved around 540 ng total RNA and a constant-region primer. The TCR beta library was amplified through three nested multiplex PCR rounds in a modified ARM-PCR procedure. Use of TRBV1-TRBV30 forward primers with a C-beta reverse primer characterized the first two PCR rounds, which lasted about 9 cycles each. Via MiXCR, TCRdb re-called the multiplex PCR reads, giving one row per CDR3 protein. The sample shows 40,000 to 55,000 distinct CDR3 sequences, approximately 80% of them seen only once. By share, this clonotype ranks as medium-sized. Bulk tissue was left unsorted, and RNA and DNA were co-extracted from about 19-30 mg of it.

Sequencing was performed on liver tumor tissue from sampling region 5. Subset of the sample: tumor region T5, tumor centre. This sequence joins TRBV6-5 and TRBJ2-1; D possibly uses TRBD1 or TRBD2 (5 bases each). The TCR was taken from a man aged 35-49 years with primary liver carcinoma and hepatitis B virus infection. The CDR3 DNA reads as TGTGCCAGCAGTCTGGGGACCAGCGGCTCCTACAATGAGCAGTTCTTC. It yields the protein CASSLGTSGSYNEQFF.